The clone carrying this TCR beta chain was counted between two and nine times. Its antigen is not known. No progression to ophthalmopathy during 18 months of follow-up defined stable disease. Newly diagnosed hyperthyroidism, duration under 2 months, in patients aged 18 to 65. Diagnostic decisions used clinical symptoms, serum thyroxine and TRAb, thyroid ultrasound and orbital computed tomography. Per germline, CDR1 SEHNR and CDR2 FQNEAQ (reference sequence). Unmatched junction bases numbered 8, after V lost 1 base and J lost 3 bases. CDR3 length: 16 amino acids. This entry comes from a study of T cells in Graves' hyperthyroidism and ophthalmopathy. Overall study findings and caveats: The model's output predicted ophthalmopathy at a median of 6.5 months prior to onset.

TCR beta CDR3 sequences were amplified from RNA transcripts. The HTBI primer set served for first-round RT-PCR of the TCR CDR3. TCRdb redid the calling of the multiplex PCR reads with MiXCR, one entry per CDR3 protein. The sample consists of 600,000 or so distinct CDR3 sequences, more than 45% of them appearing once. This TCR was sampled from a woman aged 18-30 years with Graves' hyperthyroidism. Sequenced: peripheral blood or thyroid tissue (not recorded which). The J gene is TRBJ2-7, the V gene TRBV7-9, with 8 bases matching TRBD1. CDR3: CASSLGPRTGNYEQYF. Here the CDR3 DNA reads TGTGCCAGCAGCTTAGGCCCCCGGACAGGGAACTACGAGCAGTACTTC.